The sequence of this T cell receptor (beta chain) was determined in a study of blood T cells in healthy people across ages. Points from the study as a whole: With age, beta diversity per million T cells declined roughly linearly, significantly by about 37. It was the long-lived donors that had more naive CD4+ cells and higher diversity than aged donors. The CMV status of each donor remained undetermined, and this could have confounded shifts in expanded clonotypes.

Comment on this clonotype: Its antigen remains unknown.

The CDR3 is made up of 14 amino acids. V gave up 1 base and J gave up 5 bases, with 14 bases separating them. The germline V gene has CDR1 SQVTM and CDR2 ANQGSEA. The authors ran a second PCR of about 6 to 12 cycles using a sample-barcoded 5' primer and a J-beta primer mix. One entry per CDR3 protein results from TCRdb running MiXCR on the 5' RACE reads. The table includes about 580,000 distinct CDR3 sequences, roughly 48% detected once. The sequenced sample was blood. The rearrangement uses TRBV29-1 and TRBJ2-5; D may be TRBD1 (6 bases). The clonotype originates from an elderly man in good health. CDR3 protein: CSVEVGTGHETQYF. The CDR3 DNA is TGCAGCGTTGAAGTGGGTACAGGGCATGAGACCCAGTACTTC.